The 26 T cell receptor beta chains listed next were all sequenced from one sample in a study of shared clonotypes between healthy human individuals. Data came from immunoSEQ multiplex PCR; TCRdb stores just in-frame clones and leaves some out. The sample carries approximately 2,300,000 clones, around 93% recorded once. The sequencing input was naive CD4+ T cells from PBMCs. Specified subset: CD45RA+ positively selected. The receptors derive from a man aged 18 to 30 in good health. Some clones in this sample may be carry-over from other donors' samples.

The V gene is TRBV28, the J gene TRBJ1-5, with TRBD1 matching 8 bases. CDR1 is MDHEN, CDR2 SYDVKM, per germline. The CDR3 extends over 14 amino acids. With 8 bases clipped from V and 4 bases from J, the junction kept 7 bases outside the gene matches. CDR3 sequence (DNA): TGTGCCAGCCAGACAGGGGCTCGGAATCAGCCCCAGCATTTT. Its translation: CASQTGARNQPQHF.

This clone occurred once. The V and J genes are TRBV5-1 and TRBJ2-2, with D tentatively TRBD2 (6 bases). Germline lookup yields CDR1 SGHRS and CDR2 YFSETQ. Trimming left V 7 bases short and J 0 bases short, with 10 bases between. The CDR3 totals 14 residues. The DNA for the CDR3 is TGCGCCAGCCTCCGGGACTCGAACACCGGGGAGCTGTTTTTT. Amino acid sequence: CASLRDSNTGELFF. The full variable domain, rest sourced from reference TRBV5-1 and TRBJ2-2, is KAGVTQTPRYLIKTRGQQVTLSCSPISGHRSVSWYQQTPGQGLQFLFEYFSETQRNKGNFPGRFSGRQFSNSRSEMNVSTLELGDSALYLCASLRDSNTGELFFGEGSRLTVL.

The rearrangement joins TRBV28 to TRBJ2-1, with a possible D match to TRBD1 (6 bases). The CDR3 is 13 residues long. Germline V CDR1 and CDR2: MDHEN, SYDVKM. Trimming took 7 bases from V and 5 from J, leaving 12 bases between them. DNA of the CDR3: TGTGCCAGCAAGAAGGGGGTCCACAATGAGCAGTTCTTC. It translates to CASKKGVHNEQFF.

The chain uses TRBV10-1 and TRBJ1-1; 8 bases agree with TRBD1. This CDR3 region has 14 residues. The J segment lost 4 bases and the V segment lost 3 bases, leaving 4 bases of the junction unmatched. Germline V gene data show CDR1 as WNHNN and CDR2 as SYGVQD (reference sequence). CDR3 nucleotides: TGCGCCAGCAGTGATAGGGGGACAGGCACTGAAGCTTTCTTT. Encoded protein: CASSDRGTGTEAFF.

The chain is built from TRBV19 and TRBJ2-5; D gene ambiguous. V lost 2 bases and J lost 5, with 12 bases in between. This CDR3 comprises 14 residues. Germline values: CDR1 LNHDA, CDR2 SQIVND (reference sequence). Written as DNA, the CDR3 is TGTGCCAGTAGTATACGGCGGACCCTCGAGACCCAGTACTTC. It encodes CASSIRRTLETQYF.

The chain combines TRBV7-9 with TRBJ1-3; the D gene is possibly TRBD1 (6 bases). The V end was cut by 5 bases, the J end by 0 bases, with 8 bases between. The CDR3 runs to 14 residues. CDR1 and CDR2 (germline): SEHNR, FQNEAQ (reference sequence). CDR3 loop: CASSQQGSGNTIYF. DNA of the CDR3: TGTGCCAGCAGCCAACAGGGCTCTGGAAACACCATATATTTT.

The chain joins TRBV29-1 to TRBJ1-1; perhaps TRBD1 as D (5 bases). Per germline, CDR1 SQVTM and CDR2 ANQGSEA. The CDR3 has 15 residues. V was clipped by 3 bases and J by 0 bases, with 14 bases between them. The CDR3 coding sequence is TGCAGCGTTGACAGGGTTCTCACTTTGAACACTGAAGCTTTCTTT. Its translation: CSVDRVLTLNTEAFF.

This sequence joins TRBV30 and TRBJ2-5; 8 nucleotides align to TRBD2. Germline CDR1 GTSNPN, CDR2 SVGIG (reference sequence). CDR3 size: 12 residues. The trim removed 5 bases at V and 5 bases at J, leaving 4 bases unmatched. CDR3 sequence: CAWGRGAETQYF. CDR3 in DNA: TGTGCCTGGGGGCGGGGGGCGGAGACCCAGTACTTC. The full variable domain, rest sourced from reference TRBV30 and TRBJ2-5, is SQTIHQWPATLVQPVGSPLSLECTVEGTSNPNLYWYRQAAGRGLQLLFYSVGIGQISSEVPQNLSASRPQDRQFILSSKKLLLSDSGFYLCAWGRGAETQYFGPGTRLLVL.

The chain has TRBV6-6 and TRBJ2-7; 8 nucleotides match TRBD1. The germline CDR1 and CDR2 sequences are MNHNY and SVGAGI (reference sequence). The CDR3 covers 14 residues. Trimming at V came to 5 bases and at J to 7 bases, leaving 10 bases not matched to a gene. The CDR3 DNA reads TGTGCCAGCAGTCGGACAGGGACTTTGAGGGAGCAGTACTTC. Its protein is CASSRTGTLREQYF.

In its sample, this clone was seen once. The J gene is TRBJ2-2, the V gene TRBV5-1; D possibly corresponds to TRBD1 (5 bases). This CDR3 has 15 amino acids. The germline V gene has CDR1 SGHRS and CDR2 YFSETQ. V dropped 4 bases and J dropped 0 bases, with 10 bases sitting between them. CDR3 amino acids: CASSILTANTGELFF. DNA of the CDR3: TGCGCCAGCAGCATACTGACAGCGAACACCGGGGAGCTGTTTTTT.

This chain's CDR3 is CASSQGGSFYEQYF. The CDR3 nucleotides are TGCGCCAGCAGCCAAGGAGGGAGCTTCTACGAGCAGTACTTC. The V call is TRBV4-1, the J call TRBJ2-7; possible D gene TRBD2, 5 bases. Trimming cost V 1 base and J 3 bases, with 10 bases left between them. Per germline, CDR1 MGHRA and CDR2 YSYEKL. This CDR3 has 14 residues.

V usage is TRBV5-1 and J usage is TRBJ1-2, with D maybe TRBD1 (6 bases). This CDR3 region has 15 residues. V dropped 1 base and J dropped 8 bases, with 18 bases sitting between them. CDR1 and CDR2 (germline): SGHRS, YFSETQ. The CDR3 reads CASSLLLGGSHGYTF. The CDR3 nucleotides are TGCGCCAGCAGCTTGCTTCTGGGGGGCTCCCACGGCTACACCTTC.

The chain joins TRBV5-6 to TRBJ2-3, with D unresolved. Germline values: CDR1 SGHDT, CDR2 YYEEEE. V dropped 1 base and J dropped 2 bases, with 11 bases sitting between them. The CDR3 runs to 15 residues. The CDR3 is CASSLRSVATDTQYF. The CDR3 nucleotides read TGTGCCAGCAGCTTGCGTTCTGTGGCCACAGATACGCAGTATTTT.

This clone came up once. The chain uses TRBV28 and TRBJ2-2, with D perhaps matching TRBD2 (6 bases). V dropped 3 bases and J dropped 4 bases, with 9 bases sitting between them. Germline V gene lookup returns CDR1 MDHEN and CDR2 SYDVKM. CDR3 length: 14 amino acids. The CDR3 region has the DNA TGTGCCAGCAGTTTTCTCGGGAGCACCGGGGAGCTGTTTTTT. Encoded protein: CASSFLGSTGELFF. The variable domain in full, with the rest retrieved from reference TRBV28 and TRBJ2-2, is DVKVTQSSRYLVKRTGEKVFLECVQDMDHENMFWYRQDPGLGLRLIYFSYDVKMKEKGDIPEGYSVSREKKERFSLILESASTNQTSMYLCASSFLGSTGELFFGEGSRLTVL.

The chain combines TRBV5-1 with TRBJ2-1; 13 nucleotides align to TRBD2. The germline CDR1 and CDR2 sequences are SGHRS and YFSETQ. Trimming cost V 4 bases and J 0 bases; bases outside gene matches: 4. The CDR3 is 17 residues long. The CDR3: CASSPRTSGGSYNEQFF. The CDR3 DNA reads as TGCGCCAGCAGCCCGAGGACTAGCGGGGGCTCCTACAATGAGCAGTTCTTC.

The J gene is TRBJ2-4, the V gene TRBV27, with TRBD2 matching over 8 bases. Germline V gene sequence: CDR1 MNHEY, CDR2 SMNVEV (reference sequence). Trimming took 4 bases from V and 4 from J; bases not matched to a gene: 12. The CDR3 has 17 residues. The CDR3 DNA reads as TGTGCCAGCAGTTCCCAAAGCCGTAGCGGGAATAAAAACATTCAGTACTTC. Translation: CASSSQSRSGNKNIQYF.

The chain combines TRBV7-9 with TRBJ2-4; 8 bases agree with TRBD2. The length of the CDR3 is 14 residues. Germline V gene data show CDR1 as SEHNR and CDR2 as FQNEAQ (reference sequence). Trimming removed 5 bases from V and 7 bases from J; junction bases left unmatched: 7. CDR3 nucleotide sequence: TGTGCCAGCAGCACAAACGGGGGGGGGAACATTCAGTACTTC. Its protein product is CASSTNGGGNIQYF.

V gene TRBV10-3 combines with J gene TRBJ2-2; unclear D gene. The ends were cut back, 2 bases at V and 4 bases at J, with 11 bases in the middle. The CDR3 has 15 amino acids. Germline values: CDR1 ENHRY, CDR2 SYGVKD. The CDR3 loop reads CAISENSWVTGELFF. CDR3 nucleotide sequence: TGTGCCATCAGTGAGAACAGTTGGGTCACCGGGGAGCTGTTTTTT.

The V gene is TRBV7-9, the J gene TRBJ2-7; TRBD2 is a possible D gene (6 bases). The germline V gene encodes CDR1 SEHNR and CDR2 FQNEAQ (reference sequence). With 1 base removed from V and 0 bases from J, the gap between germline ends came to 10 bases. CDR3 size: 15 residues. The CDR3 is CASSLVRGISYEQYF. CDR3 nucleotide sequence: TGTGCCAGCAGCTTAGTCCGGGGGATCTCCTACGAGCAGTACTTC.

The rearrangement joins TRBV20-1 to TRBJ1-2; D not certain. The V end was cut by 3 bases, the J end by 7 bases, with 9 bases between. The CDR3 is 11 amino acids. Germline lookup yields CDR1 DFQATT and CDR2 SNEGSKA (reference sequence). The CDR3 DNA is TGCAGTGCTAGTCGTGTTACTGGCTACACCTTC. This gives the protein CSASRVTGYTF.

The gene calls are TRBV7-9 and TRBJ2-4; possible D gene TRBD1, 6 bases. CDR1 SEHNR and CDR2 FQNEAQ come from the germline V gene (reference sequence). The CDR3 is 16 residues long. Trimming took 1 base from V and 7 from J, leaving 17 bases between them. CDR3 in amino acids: CASSLGAGAMVNIQYF. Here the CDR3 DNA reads TGTGCCAGCAGCTTAGGGGCAGGGGCGATGGTGAACATTCAGTACTTC.

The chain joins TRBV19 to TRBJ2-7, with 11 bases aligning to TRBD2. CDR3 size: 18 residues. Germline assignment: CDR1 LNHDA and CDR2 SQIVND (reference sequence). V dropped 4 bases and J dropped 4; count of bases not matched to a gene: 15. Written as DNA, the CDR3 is TGTGCCAGTAGTACCCTAAGATCGACTAGCGGGACCAGGTACGAGCAGTACTTC. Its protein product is CASSTLRSTSGTRYEQYF.

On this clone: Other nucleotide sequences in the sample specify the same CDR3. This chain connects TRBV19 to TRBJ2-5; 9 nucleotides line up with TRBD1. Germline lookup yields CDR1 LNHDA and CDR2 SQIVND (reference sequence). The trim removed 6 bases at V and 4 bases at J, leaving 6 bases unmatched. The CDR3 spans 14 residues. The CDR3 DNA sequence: TGTGCCAGTAGCCCACAGGGGGCGGGAGAGACCCAGTACTTC. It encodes CASSPQGAGETQYF.

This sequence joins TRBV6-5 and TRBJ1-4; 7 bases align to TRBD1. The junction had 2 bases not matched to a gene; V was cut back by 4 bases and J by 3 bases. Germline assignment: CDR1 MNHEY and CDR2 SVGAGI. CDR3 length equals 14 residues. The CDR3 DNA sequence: TGTGCCAGCAGTTTCAGGGGGGCTAATGAAAAACTGTTTTTT. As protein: CASSFRGANEKLFF.

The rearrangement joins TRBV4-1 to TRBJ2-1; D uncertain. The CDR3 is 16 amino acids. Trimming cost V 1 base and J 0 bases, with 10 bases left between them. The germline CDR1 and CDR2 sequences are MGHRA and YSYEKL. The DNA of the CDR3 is TGCGCCAGCAGCCAAGGTTACAGAAGCTCCTACAATGAGCAGTTCTTC. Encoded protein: CASSQGYRSSYNEQFF.

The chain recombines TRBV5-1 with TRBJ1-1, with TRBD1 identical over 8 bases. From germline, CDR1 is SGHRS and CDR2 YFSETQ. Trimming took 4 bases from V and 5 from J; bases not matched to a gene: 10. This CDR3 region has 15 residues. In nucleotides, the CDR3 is TGCGCCAGCAGCCAAACAGGGGGGATCGGGACTGAAGCTTTCTTT. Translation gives CASSQTGGIGTEAFF.